A selection of T cell receptor beta chains follows, all from one sample in a study of T cell responses to AZD1222 COVID-19 vaccine. Profiled with immunoSEQ multiplex PCR; TCRdb holds only in-frame clones, not every one. The sample consists of 130,000 to 150,000 clones, nearly 90% of them appearing once. The specimen comprised peripheral blood, sampled 28 days after the second dose of the MenACWY control vaccine. These receptor sequences come from an adult who received the MenACWY meningococcal vaccine as a control. Each CDR3 is given with its conserved first and last residue. Each record gives: V gene, D gene, clone size, J gene, CDR3 DNA, CDR3 protein. D genes are given only for firm matches. For some rows the clone size is stated as once, few or many, or as a class when expanded; others skip it.

>TRBV15|TRBD2|NA|TRBJ2-7
TGTGCCACCAGCCTCGAGCGGGGGCCCTACGAGCAGTACTTC
CATSLERGPYEQYF
>TRBV7-8|TRBD1|NA|TRBJ1-2
TGTGCCAGCAGCCCGGGACAGCTAGCGTATGGCTACACCTTC
CASSPGQLAYGYTF
>TRBV25-1|NA|NA|TRBJ1-6
TGTGCCAGCAGTGAATCAGACACGAACCGTGTGGGTTATTCACCCCTCCACTTT
CASSESDTNRVGYSPLHF
>TRBV7-9|TRBD1|NA|TRBJ1-3
TGTGCCAGCAGCTTGACAGGGCCAGGAAACACCATATATTTT
CASSLTGPGNTIYF
>TRBV6-5|NA|NA|TRBJ1-6
TGTGCCAGCACTCCGGTCCTCTACAGGGTGGACCCCCTCCACTTT
CASTPVLYRVDPLHF
>TRBV5-6|TRBD1|few|TRBJ1-2
TGTGCCAGCAGCGCCCGGGACAGGGGCAACTATGGCTACACCTTC
CASSARDRGNYGYTF
>TRBV21-1|NA|once|TRBJ1-5
TGTGCCAGCAGCAAAGACGGTTTGTGGGAACAGGCCCGCAATCAGCCCCAGCATTTT
CASSKDGLWEQARNQPQHF
>TRBV19|NA|NA|TRBJ1-3
TGTGCCAGTAGTATGGAAGGACTGGGGCTGTCCTCTGGAAACACCATATATTTT
CASSMEGLGLSSGNTIYF
>TRBV12-3/TRBV12-4|NA|NA|TRBJ1-1
TGTGCCAGCAGTTGGGGGGTGAACACTGAAGCTTTCTTT
CASSWGVNTEAFF
>TRBV19|TRBD1|NA|TRBJ1-2
TGTGCCAGTAGTATAGCCGGGACAGGAAACTATGGCTACACCTTC
CASSIAGTGNYGYTF
>TRBV6-1|NA|NA|TRBJ2-3
TGTGCCAGCAGTGATTTATCAGCGAGGGGTTCAGATACGCAGTATTTT
CASSDLSARGSDTQYF
>TRBV6-6|TRBD1|few|TRBJ1-2
TGTGCCAGCAGTTCGCCACAGGGGAATAGGGATGGCTACACCTTC
CASSSPQGNRDGYTF
>TRBV4-1|NA|NA|TRBJ1-3
TGCGCCAGCAGCCAAGATCTTGGTGGCCGGGGGCACTCTGGAAACACCATATATTTT
CASSQDLGGRGHSGNTIYF